The source of this T cell receptor beta chain is a study of blood T cell repertoires in COVID-19. Looking at the study overall: PBMCs, B-cell-depleted T cells, or T cells were the source of the cDNA or gDNA that made up the material.

Clones were sequenced by immunoSEQ multiplex PCR, and TCRdb holds only the in-frame ones, with some missing. Of 250,000 to 350,000 clones in the sample, 70% to 90% were seen once. Material: peripheral blood. The source of this sequence is a woman aged 60 to 75 with acute or convalescent COVID-19.

CDR3 sequence reads: CASRDLYSGYTF. In nucleotides, the CDR3 is TGTGCCTCCCGGGATTTATATAGTGGCTACACCTTC. The V call is TRBV27, the J call TRBJ1-2; no firm D call. Germline V lookup: CDR1 MNHEY, CDR2 SMNVEV (reference sequence). V dropped 11 bases and J dropped 7 bases, with 17 bases sitting between them. The CDR3 has 12 residues.